This T cell receptor beta chain was sequenced in a study of T cells after yellow fever vaccination. Notes on the study in general: A large majority of primary-vaccination clones showed up again after the booster (roughly 96% CD4, 88% CD8).

TCR cDNA was made by 5'RACE template switching, adding a universal primer site and UMIs. TCRdb recomputed calls from the 5' RACE reads with MiXCR, one row per CDR3 protein. The data contain about 260,000 distinct CDR3 sequences, about 5.2% of them singletons. This clonotype has just a few counts. Its antigen is still unknown. A read error may produce the germline difference seen at one junction end. The germline CDR1 and CDR2 sequences are DFQATT and SNEGSKA (reference sequence). This CDR3 has 11 amino acids. The sequence was collected from a man between 18 and 35 years old who received the YFV17D yellow fever vaccine. This chain uses TRBV20-1 with TRBJ1-2; a possible D gene is TRBD1 (6 bases). The starting material was CD4+ T cells sorted from PBMCs, obtained on the day of the yellow fever booster vaccination. DNA for the CDR3: TGCAGTGCTATGACAGGTTTAAGCTACACTTTC. Protein: CSAMTGLSYTF.